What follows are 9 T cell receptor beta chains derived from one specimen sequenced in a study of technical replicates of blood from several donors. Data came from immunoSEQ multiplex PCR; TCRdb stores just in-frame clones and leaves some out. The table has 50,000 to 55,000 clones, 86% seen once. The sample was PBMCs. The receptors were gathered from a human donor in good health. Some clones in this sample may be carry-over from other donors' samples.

The CDR3 sequence: CATPREATSTDTQYF. The CDR3, as DNA: TGTGCCACCCCCCGGGAGGCCACTAGCACAGATACGCAGTATTTT. The V call is TRBV7-9, the J call TRBJ2-3, with 7 bases fitting TRBD2. V was clipped by 10 bases and J by 0 bases; unmatched bases: 10. Germline V lookup: CDR1 SEHNR, CDR2 FQNEAQ (reference sequence). There are 15 residues in the CDR3.

This chain's CDR3 is CASSFGGGYTF. The CDR3, as DNA: TGCGCCAGCAGCTTTGGCGGGGGCTACACCTTC. This sequence joins TRBV5-1 and TRBJ1-2, with no clear D. V was pared by 2 bases and J by 8 bases, with 7 bases between. This CDR3 region has 11 residues. Germline V gene data show CDR1 as SGHRS and CDR2 as YFSETQ. Looking up the rest from reference TRBV5-1 and TRBJ1-2 gives the full variable domain: KAGVTQTPRYLIKTRGQQVTLSCSPISGHRSVSWYQQTPGQGLQFLFEYFSETQRNKGNFPGRFSGRQFSNSRSEMNVSTLELGDSALYLCASSFGGGYTFGSGTRLTVV.

CDR3 nucleotide sequence: TGTGCCAGCAATTGGACGACAGGGGGCACCGGGGAGCTGTTTTTT. It specifies CASNWTTGGTGELFF. This chain uses TRBV6-9 with TRBJ2-2, with TRBD1 identical over 9 bases. The CDR3 extends over 15 amino acids. V was pared by 7 bases and J by 4 bases, with 7 bases of the junction left unmatched. The V gene's germline CDR1 is MNHGY and CDR2 SVAAGI.

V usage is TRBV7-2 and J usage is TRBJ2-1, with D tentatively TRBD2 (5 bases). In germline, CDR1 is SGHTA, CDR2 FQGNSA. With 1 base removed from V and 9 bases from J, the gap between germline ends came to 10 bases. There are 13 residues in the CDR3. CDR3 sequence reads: CASSLGGLAEQFF. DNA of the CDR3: TGTGCCAGCAGCTTAGGAGGACTTGCTGAGCAGTTCTTC.

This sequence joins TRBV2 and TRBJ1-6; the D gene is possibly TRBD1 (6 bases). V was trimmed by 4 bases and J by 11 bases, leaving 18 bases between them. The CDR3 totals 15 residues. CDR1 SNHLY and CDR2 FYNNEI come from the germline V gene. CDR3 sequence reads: CASSVQGSILTPLHF. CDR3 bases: TGTGCCAGCAGTGTCCAGGGGTCCATTTTGACACCCCTCCACTTT.

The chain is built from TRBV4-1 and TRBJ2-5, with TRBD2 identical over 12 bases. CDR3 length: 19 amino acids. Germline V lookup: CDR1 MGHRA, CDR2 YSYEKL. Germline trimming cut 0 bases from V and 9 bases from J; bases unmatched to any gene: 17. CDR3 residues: CASSQDQLRGLAGPGPQYF. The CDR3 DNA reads TGCGCCAGCAGCCAAGATCAATTGCGTGGACTAGCGGGGCCCGGGCCCCAGTACTTC.

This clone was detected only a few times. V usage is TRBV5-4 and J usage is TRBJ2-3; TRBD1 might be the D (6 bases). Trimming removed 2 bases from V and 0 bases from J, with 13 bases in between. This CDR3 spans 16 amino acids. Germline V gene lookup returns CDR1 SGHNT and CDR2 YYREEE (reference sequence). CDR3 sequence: CASSFTGLISTDTQYF. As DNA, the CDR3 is TGTGCCAGCAGCTTTACAGGGCTTATAAGCACAGATACGCAGTATTTT.

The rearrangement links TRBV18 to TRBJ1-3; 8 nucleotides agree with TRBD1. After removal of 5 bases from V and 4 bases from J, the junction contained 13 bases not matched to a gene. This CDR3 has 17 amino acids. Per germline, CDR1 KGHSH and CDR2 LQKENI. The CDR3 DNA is TGTGCCAGCTCATTGCAGGGACAGGCTATAACCGGAAACACCATATATTTT. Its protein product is CASSLQGQAITGNTIYF.

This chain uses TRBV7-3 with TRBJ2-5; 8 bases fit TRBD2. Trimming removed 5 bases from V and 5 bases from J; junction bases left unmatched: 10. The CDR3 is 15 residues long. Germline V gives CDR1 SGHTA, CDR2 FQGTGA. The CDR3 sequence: CASSRSGGGVETQYF. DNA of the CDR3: TGTGCCAGCAGCAGAAGCGGGGGAGGTGTGGAGACCCAGTACTTC.